This passage covers 13 T cell receptor beta chains from one sample sequenced in a study of T cell responses to AZD1222 COVID-19 vaccine. The method was immunoSEQ multiplex PCR; TCRdb's version includes in-frame clones alone and lacks a portion of them. The sample has roughly 86,000 clones, less than 85% seen once. Sequences were derived from peripheral blood, sampled 28 days after the second AZD1222 dose. The receptors here all came from an adult who received the AZD1222 COVID-19 vaccine.

The genes are TRBV7-9 and TRBJ2-2; D uncertain. CDR3 size: 12 residues. V was clipped by 5 bases and J by 7 bases, with 8 bases between them. Germline CDR1 and CDR2: SEHNR and FQNEAQ (reference sequence). The DNA for the CDR3 is TGTGCCAGCAGCCCCGTGGGCGGGGAGCTGTTTTTT. This translates into CASSPVGGELFF.

The rearrangement uses TRBV18 and TRBJ1-1; D possibly corresponds to TRBD1 (6 bases). The V and J ends lost 3 bases and 3 bases respectively, with 11 bases between them. This CDR3 comprises 14 residues. Germline CDR1 and CDR2: KGHSH and LQKENI. DNA of the CDR3: TGTGCCAGCTCACCGTTGGACAGCGACACTGAAGCTTTCTTT. Its translation: CASSPLDSDTEAFF.

This chain links TRBV9 with TRBJ2-1, with 7 nucleotides matching TRBD2. CDR3 length equals 16 residues. Germline trimming cut 0 bases from V and 0 bases from J; bases unmatched to any gene: 3. CDR1 is SGDLS and CDR2 is YYNGEE in the germline V gene. CDR3 region: CASSVGAGASYNEQFF. The CDR3 coding sequence is TGTGCCAGCAGCGTAGGGGCGGGAGCCTCCTACAATGAGCAGTTCTTC.

This chain uses TRBV6-1 with TRBJ2-2; D gene ambiguous. The CDR3 has 14 amino acids. Germline CDR1 and CDR2: MNHNS and SASEGT. V lost 2 bases and J lost 1, with 5 bases in between. The CDR3 is CASSETWNTGELFF. The CDR3 nucleotides read TGTGCCAGCAGTGAAACCTGGAACACCGGGGAGCTGTTTTTT.

The gene calls are TRBV18 and TRBJ1-3; 11 bases agree with TRBD1. CDR1 is KGHSH and CDR2 is LQKENI in the germline V gene. With V trimmed by 3 bases and J by 5 bases, 6 bases remained unmatched. The CDR3 runs to 16 residues. As DNA, the CDR3 is TGTGCCAGCTCACCCGTTGGACAGGGGGCAAGAAACACCATATATTTT. The encoded protein is CASSPVGQGARNTIYF.

The chain uses TRBV23-1 and TRBJ2-7, with 7 bases aligning to TRBD2. TRBV23-1 is identified as an open reading frame with a role that is uncertain. The CDR3 has 12 residues. The V segment lost 9 bases and the J segment 1 base; nucleotides outside the gene matches: 3. This CDR3 reads CASPGGSYEQYF. In DNA form, the CDR3 reads TGCGCCAGTCCCGGGGGGTCCTACGAGCAGTACTTC.

This clone showed up just a few times. The chain joins TRBV6-5 to TRBJ2-2, with 9 nucleotides matching TRBD1. This CDR3 has 14 residues. Per the germline V gene, CDR1 is MNHEY and CDR2 is SVGAGI. V shed 6 bases, J shed 4 bases, and the junction held 3 bases outside the gene matches. CDR3 in DNA: TGTGCCAGCAGACAGACAGGGGGCACCGGGGAGCTGTTTTTT. Its translation: CASRQTGGTGELFF.

V usage is TRBV4-3 and J usage is TRBJ2-7; 8 positions match TRBD2. CDR1 and CDR2 from the germline V gene are LGHNA and YSLEER. J gave up 5 bases and V 1 base, and 10 bases lay outside the gene matches. This CDR3 region has 16 residues. The CDR3 loop reads CASSQGSVGRADEQYF. CDR3 nucleotides: TGCGCCAGCAGCCAAGGTTCGGTCGGGAGGGCCGACGAGCAGTACTTC.

CDR3 sequence (DNA): TGTGCCAGCAGCTCAAGAGTACGGACCGGCACTGAAGCTTTCTTT. Protein: CASSSRVRTGTEAFF. The chain employs TRBV11-1 and TRBJ1-1, with D unresolved. There are 15 residues in the CDR3. The V gene's germline CDR1 is SGHAT and CDR2 FQDESV (reference sequence). V lost 4 bases and J 4 bases, leaving 16 bases between the germline ends.

V and J are TRBV28 and TRBJ2-7; 9 bases agree with TRBD1. Looked up from germline, CDR1 is MDHEN and CDR2 is SYDVKM. The CDR3 spans 17 residues. J was trimmed by 3 bases and V by 4 bases; bases with no gene match: 13. DNA of the CDR3: TGTGCCAGCAGTTGGGACAGGGAAGGTATCGGAGGCTACGAGCAGTACTTC. As protein: CASSWDREGIGGYEQYF. Full variable domain (missing parts from reference TRBV28 and TRBJ2-7): DVKVTQSSRYLVKRTGEKVFLECVQDMDHENMFWYRQDPGLGLRLIYFSYDVKMKEKGDIPEGYSVSREKKERFSLILESASTNQTSMYLCASSWDREGIGGYEQYFGPGTRLTVT.

The chain joins TRBV5-4 to TRBJ2-3; 9 bases map to TRBD2. This CDR3 has 15 residues. Germline V gene lookup returns CDR1 SGHNT and CDR2 YYREEE (reference sequence). Unmatched junction bases numbered 4, after V lost 0 bases and J lost 5 bases. CDR3 sequence (DNA): TGTGCCAGCAGCTTGGAGCGGGGGGCGGGAGATACGCAGTATTTT. Translated, it gives CASSLERGAGDTQYF.

The CDR3: CASSSHRTSGSSYNEQFF. The CDR3, as DNA: TGTGCCAGCAGCTCCCATCGGACTAGCGGGAGCTCCTACAATGAGCAGTTCTTC. V is TRBV7-6 and J is TRBJ2-1; 13 bases line up with TRBD2. The CDR3 consists of 18 residues. The germline CDR1 and CDR2 sequences are SGHVS and FNYEAQ. J lost 0 bases, V lost 4 bases, and 6 bases had no gene match.

This clone was counted only a few times. This chain connects TRBV11-2 to TRBJ2-7; 8 positions match TRBD1. Germline loops: CDR1 SGHAT, CDR2 FQNNGV. There are 15 residues in the CDR3. Losses at the gene ends were 2 bases for V and 4 bases for J; bases not matched to a gene: 7. CDR3 residues: CASSLKDRGVYEQYF. For the CDR3, the DNA is TGTGCCAGCAGCTTAAAAGACAGGGGAGTTTACGAGCAGTACTTC.